The 32 T cell receptor beta chains below were found in one sample sequenced in a study of early T cells in non-severe SARS-CoV-2 infection (dated by TCRdb to about 2021). The receptor library was made with 5' RACE. The sequencer was a NextSeq 500. TCRdb cleaned the public reads at Q25 with fastp, built clones with MiXCR and kept in-frame beta chains. Every entry covers one CDR3 protein and lists the most common genes and DNA from its rows. Recorded for this sample are tens of thousands of distinct CDR3 sequences; around 13% of them occurred a single time. The ten largest make up roughly 4.5% of the sample. The sequenced sample consisted of whole blood. The source is an adult who was a healthcare worker with PCR-confirmed SARS-CoV-2 infection or an uninfected control (not recorded which).

V is TRBV5-1 and J is TRBJ2-3; 10 nucleotides agree with TRBD2. In germline, CDR1 is SGHRS, CDR2 YFSETQ. V lost 0 bases, J lost 5 bases, and 12 bases stayed unmatched. CDR3 length: 18 residues. CDR3: CASSLVASGSGGGDTQYF. The CDR3 DNA reads as TGCGCCAGCAGCTTGGTGGCTAGCGGGAGTGGAGGAGGAGATACGCAGTATTTT.

This clonotype has a count of ten or more. This chain joins TRBV5-1 and TRBJ2-7, with D unresolved. The CDR3 consists of 14 residues. Trimming cost V 0 bases and J 2 bases, with 9 bases left between them. CDR1 and CDR2 (germline): SGHRS, YFSETQ. As DNA, the CDR3 is TGCGCCAGCAGCTTGGAACCCAAAACCTACGAGCAGTACTTC. Encoded protein: CASSLEPKTYEQYF. Combining the CDR3 with reference TRBV5-1 and TRBJ2-7 gives the whole variable domain KAGVTQTPRYLIKTRGQQVTLSCSPISGHRSVSWYQQTPGQGLQFLFEYFSETQRNKGNFPGRFSGRQFSNSRSEMNVSTLELGDSALYLCASSLEPKTYEQYFGPGTRLTVT.

This clonotype was recorded at least ten times. CDR3 region: CASSSGWGRASGANVLTF. The CDR3 region has the DNA TGTGCCAGCAGCTCCGGGTGGGGTAGAGCTTCTGGGGCCAACGTCCTGACTTTC. The rearrangement links TRBV25-1 to TRBJ2-6, with no clear D. The CDR3 contains 18 residues. Trimming left V 6 bases short and J 1 base short, with 19 bases between. Per the germline V gene, CDR1 is MGHDK and CDR2 is SYGVNS.

This clonotype was counted a few times. The V gene is TRBV3-1, the J gene TRBJ2-7; 10 bases line up with TRBD2. This CDR3 region has 18 residues. The V and J ends lost 0 bases and 0 bases, in that order; junction bases with no gene match: 8. Germline V gene data show CDR1 as LGHDT and CDR2 as YNNKEL (reference sequence). The CDR3 nucleotides are TGTGCCAGCAGCCAAGATCCTAGCGGGAGCGGGGGCTCCTACGAGCAGTACTTC. Amino acid sequence: CASSQDPSGSGGSYEQYF.

This clonotype was recorded at least ten times. The rearrangement links TRBV6-6 to TRBJ1-1; tentative D call: TRBD1 (6 bases). The germline gives CDR1 MNHNY, CDR2 SVGAGI (reference sequence). V gave up 5 bases and J gave up 3 bases, with 13 bases separating them. This CDR3 has 14 amino acids. The CDR3 loop is CASSPGDTHTEAFF. CDR3 nucleotide sequence: TGTGCCAGCAGTCCGGGGGACACCCACACTGAAGCTTTCTTT.

The chain carries TRBV6-2 or TRBV6-3 and TRBJ2-1; the D is unclear. CDR1 is MNHEY, CDR2 SVGEGT, per germline. CDR3 size: 11 residues. V was shortened by 5 bases and J by 10 bases, with 9 bases between the two germline ends. This CDR3 reads CASSQITEQFF. CDR3 DNA sequence: TGTGCCAGCAGTCAAATCACGGAGCAGTTCTTC.

There are many counts of this clonotype. The J gene is TRBJ1-5, the V gene TRBV20-1; no reliable D call. V was shortened by 0 bases and J by 4 bases, with 10 bases between the two germline ends. Germline V gene lookup returns CDR1 DFQATT and CDR2 SNEGSKA (reference sequence). This CDR3 is built from 14 residues. The CDR3 protein is CSAREPTGNQPQHF. The CDR3, as DNA: TGCAGTGCTAGAGAACCCACCGGGAATCAGCCCCAGCATTTT.

This clonotype showed up just a few times. The J gene is TRBJ2-3, the V gene TRBV7-7; 8 nucleotides match TRBD2. The V segment lost 4 bases and the J segment 0 bases; nucleotides outside the gene matches: 6. The CDR3 consists of 16 residues. Germline values: CDR1 SSHAT, CDR2 FNYEAQ (reference sequence). The CDR3 DNA is TGTGCCAGCAGCTCTGGGACTAGTAAGAGCACAGATACGCAGTATTTT. Residues: CASSSGTSKSTDTQYF.

The J gene is TRBJ1-2, the V gene TRBV12-3 or TRBV12-4, with unresolved D. The V end was cut by 5 bases, the J end by 9 bases, with 7 bases between. The CDR3 has 10 residues. In DNA, the CDR3 is TGTGCCAGCAGTATCGGTAGCTACACCTTC. Translation: CASSIGSYTF.

This clonotype was counted only a few times. This chain joins TRBV12-3 or TRBV12-4 and TRBJ1-2, with 8 bases aligning to TRBD1. V dropped 6 bases and J dropped 4; count of bases not matched to a gene: 4. CDR3 length equals 13 residues. This CDR3 is CASSMTGAYGYTF. The CDR3 nucleotides read TGTGCCAGCAGCATGACAGGGGCCTATGGCTACACCTTC.

As for this clonotype: A much larger clonotype is one base distant, so this may be a read error. This rearrangement joins TRBV19 to TRBJ2-1; 9 bases map to TRBD1. J gave up 10 bases and V 6 bases, and 10 bases lay outside the gene matches. The V gene's germline CDR1 is LNHDA and CDR2 SQIVND (reference sequence). This CDR3 region has 14 residues. In DNA form, the CDR3 reads TGTGCCAGTAGCCGGGACAGGGCGGGCGAAGAGCAGTTCTTC. Translation gives CASSRDRAGEEQFF.

This clonotype has a handful of counts. The J gene is TRBJ2-1, the V gene TRBV2, with D uncertain. This CDR3 contains 13 residues. V gave up 8 bases and J gave up 0 bases, with 8 bases separating them. The germline V gene encodes CDR1 SNHLY and CDR2 FYNNEI. The CDR3 protein is CASQESSYNEQFF. The CDR3 nucleotides are TGTGCCAGCCAAGAGAGCTCCTACAATGAGCAGTTCTTC.

At least ten counts were recorded for this clonotype. The rearrangement links TRBV27 to TRBJ1-2; maybe TRBD1 (6 bases). V was trimmed by 6 bases and J by 8 bases, leaving 19 bases between them. Germline lookup yields CDR1 MNHEY and CDR2 SMNVEV (reference sequence). The CDR3 has 14 amino acids. The CDR3 DNA sequence: TGTGCCAGCAGCCAAAAAGGAGGGGGTTACGGCTACACCTTC. It translates to CASSQKGGGYGYTF.

This clonotype was recorded a few times. At one boundary the junction diverges from the germline segment, which might be a read error. The chain couples TRBV12-3 or TRBV12-4 to TRBJ1-2; 7 bases are a match to TRBD1. CDR3 size: 11 residues. CDR3 residues: CASSTGTAPGF. The CDR3 DNA follows: TGTGCCAGCAGTACCGGGACAGCCCCAGGCTTC.

This clonotype came up a few times. This chain uses TRBV6-2 or TRBV6-3 with TRBJ2-1; D uncertain. The V end lost 0 bases, the J end lost 0 bases, and 6 bases lay between the germline ends. The CDR3 is 15 residues long. CDR1 and CDR2 from the germline V gene are MNHEY and SVGEGT. In nucleotides, the CDR3 is TGTGCCAGCAGTTACTCGAACCCCTCCTACAATGAGCAGTTCTTC. It encodes CASSYSNPSYNEQFF.

On this clonotype: This may come from a read error, since a much larger clone is one base off. The rearrangement links TRBV7-3 to TRBJ2-1; 8 bases map to TRBD1. This CDR3 is built from 15 residues. Germline trimming cut 5 bases from V and 2 bases from J; bases unmatched to any gene: 5. Looked up from germline, CDR1 is SGHTA and CDR2 is FQGTGA. The CDR3 here is CASSQTGAAYNEQFF. CDR3 in DNA: TGTGCCAGCAGCCAGACAGGGGCCGCCTACAATGAGCAGTTCTTC.

This clonotype is medium-sized by share. The rearrangement links TRBV29-1 to TRBJ1-1; D unresolved. Trimming left V 2 bases short and J 8 bases short, with 12 bases between. This CDR3 comprises 12 residues. The germline V gene has CDR1 SQVTM and CDR2 ANQGSEA. The CDR3 region has the DNA TGCAGCGTTGAACTATCCTCCAAGGAAGCTTTCTTT. Its translation is CSVELSSKEAFF. Full variable domain (remainder filled in from reference TRBV29-1 and TRBJ1-1): SAVISQKPSRDICQRGTSLTIQCQVDSQVTMMFWYRQQPGQSLTLIATANQGSEATYESGFVIDKFPISRPNLTFSTLTVSNMSPEDSSIYLCSVELSSKEAFFGQGTRLTVV.

A few counts support this clonotype. The chain combines TRBV27 with TRBJ2-7; D gene ambiguous. The CDR3 sequence is 16 residues long. Germline V gene data show CDR1 as MNHEY and CDR2 as SMNVEV (reference sequence). Trimming took off 5 bases at V and 1 base at J, with 18 bases between the two ends. CDR3 loop: CASSPLDYVPSYEQYF. CDR3 in DNA: TGTGCCAGCAGTCCCCTTGATTACGTCCCTTCCTACGAGCAGTACTTC.

This clonotype occurred many times. The V and J genes are TRBV18 and TRBJ2-6; D possibly uses TRBD1 or TRBD2 (5 bases each). Germline assignment: CDR1 KGHSH and CDR2 LQKENI. This CDR3 is built from 19 residues. Trimming left V 0 bases short and J 1 base short, with 16 bases between. The chain's CDR3 is CASSPPIRQGESGANVLTF. The CDR3 DNA follows: TGTGCCAGCTCACCACCTATCCGGCAGGGAGAATCTGGGGCCAACGTCCTGACTTTC.

This clonotype appeared a few times. The chain recombines TRBV11-2 with TRBJ2-5; the match to TRBD2 covers 12 bases. From germline, CDR1 is SGHAT and CDR2 FQNNGV. The V segment lost 5 bases and the J segment 5 bases; nucleotides outside the gene matches: 9. This CDR3 has 16 residues. The CDR3 DNA sequence: TGTGCCAGCAGCCAAGGACTAGCGGGATCTAGGGAGACCCAGTACTTC. Its translation is CASSQGLAGSRETQYF. Drawing the rest from reference TRBV11-2 and TRBJ2-5, the complete variable domain is EAGVAQSPRYKIIEKRQSVAFWCNPISGHATLYWYQQILGQGPKLLIQFQNNGVVDDSQLPKDRFSAERLKGVDSTLKIQPAKLEDSAVYLCASSQGLAGSRETQYFGPGTRLLVL.

This chain uses TRBV4-3 with TRBJ1-2, with a possible D match to TRBD1 (6 bases). Germline assignment: CDR1 LGHNA and CDR2 YSLEER. V was pared by 1 base and J by 6 bases, with 21 bases between. This CDR3 has 17 residues. Here the CDR3 DNA reads TGCGCCAGCAGCCAAGGCCAAGGGTTGGGGGCTGTACATGGCTACACCTTC. This sequence encodes CASSQGQGLGAVHGYTF.

This clonotype was counted ten times or more. The chain uses TRBV2 and TRBJ1-1; TRBD1 might be the D (6 bases). Germline CDR1 SNHLY, CDR2 FYNNEI. Trimming took 2 bases from V and 1 from J, leaving 11 bases between them. CDR3 length equals 15 residues. The CDR3 loop is CASSERDTRNTEAFF. The CDR3 DNA reads TGTGCCAGCAGTGAACGGGACACCCGGAACACTGAAGCTTTCTTT.

This clonotype was seen only a few times. CDR3 nucleotides: TGCAGTGCTAGAGGCATGGATTACGAGCAGTACTTC. Protein: CSARGMDYEQYF. The chain combines TRBV20-1 with TRBJ2-7; D gene ambiguous. The CDR3 has 12 amino acids. CDR1 DFQATT and CDR2 SNEGSKA come from the germline V gene (reference sequence). Trimming removed 1 base at V and 4 bases at J, with 8 bases between.

The V and J genes are TRBV6-5 and TRBJ2-6; 12 bases are a match to TRBD1. The germline V gene encodes CDR1 MNHEY and CDR2 SVGAGI. Losses at the gene ends were 0 bases for V and 0 bases for J; bases not matched to a gene: 6. CDR3 size: 20 residues. CDR3 region: CASSYSSPGQGASGANVLTF. CDR3 sequence (DNA): TGTGCCAGCAGTTACTCGTCACCGGGACAGGGGGCCTCTGGGGCCAACGTCCTGACTTTC.

This clonotype was observed many times. The CDR3 loop is CASSQTYGGTGKTQYF. The CDR3 bases are TGCGCCAGCAGCCAAACTTACGGGGGAACTGGAAAGACCCAGTACTTC. The J gene is TRBJ2-5, the V gene TRBV4-3; possibly TRBD2 for D (6 bases). This CDR3 spans 16 amino acids. In germline, CDR1 is LGHNA, CDR2 YSLEER. Trimming took off 2 bases at V and 6 bases at J, with 19 bases between the two ends.

V is TRBV5-4 and J is TRBJ1-2, with 9 nucleotides matching TRBD1. The CDR3 totals 15 residues. Germline V gene lookup returns CDR1 SGHNT and CDR2 YYREEE (reference sequence). The V segment lost 3 bases and the J segment 7 bases; nucleotides outside the gene matches: 10. The CDR3 region is CASSSRGTGIGGYTF. CDR3 sequence (DNA): TGTGCCAGCAGCTCCCGCGGGACAGGGATCGGTGGCTACACCTTC. Full variable domain (rest looked up from reference TRBV5-4 and TRBJ1-2): ETGVTQSPTHLIKTRGQQVTLRCSSQSGHNTVSWYQQALGQGPQFIFQYYREEENGRGNFPPRFSGLQFPNYSSELNVNALELDDSALYLCASSSRGTGIGGYTFGSGTRLTVV.

This sequence joins TRBV12-3 or TRBV12-4 and TRBJ2-1; a weak D match, TRBD1 (6 bases). The V and J ends lost 3 bases and 2 bases respectively, with 8 bases between them. This CDR3 comprises 14 residues. In DNA form, the CDR3 reads TGTGCCAGCAGTTTGACAGGTCCCTACAATGAGCAGTTCTTC. Translation gives CASSLTGPYNEQFF.

The CDR3 spells CASSQTPGGRRTDTQYF. The CDR3 DNA follows: TGCGCCAGCAGCCAAACCCCCGGTGGGCGGCGCACAGATACGCAGTATTTT. The gene calls are TRBV4-3 and TRBJ2-3; D not resolved. Germline loops: CDR1 LGHNA, CDR2 YSLEER. Trimming cost V 2 bases and J 1 base, with 16 bases left between them. CDR3 size: 17 residues.

This clonotype has a handful of counts. The chain couples TRBV12-3 or TRBV12-4 to TRBJ2-5; D is ambiguous. V was trimmed by 6 bases and J by 5 bases, leaving 10 bases between them. The CDR3 contains 12 residues. The DNA of the CDR3 is TGTGCCAGCAGCCTGGACGGGGAGACCCAGTACTTC. This codes for CASSLDGETQYF.

This clonotype is medium-sized. This chain joins TRBV7-6 and TRBJ1-5; weak D call: TRBD1 (5 bases). CDR1 is SGHVS and CDR2 is FNYEAQ in the germline V gene. The V end was cut by 1 base, the J end by 5 bases, with 6 bases between. The CDR3 extends over 13 amino acids. This CDR3 is CASSLGGDQPQHF. The CDR3 DNA sequence: TGTGCCAGCAGCTTAGGGGGGGATCAGCCCCAGCATTTT.

The chain's CDR3 is CASSRGFGGADNNSPLHF. The CDR3 DNA reads TGTGCCAGCAGCCGAGGATTCGGGGGGGCCGACAATAATTCACCCCTCCACTTT. The gene calls are TRBV7-2 and TRBJ1-6; possibly TRBD1 for D (6 bases). Deletions cut 5 bases from V and 5 bases from J, with 22 bases between. Germline V gene data show CDR1 as SGHTA and CDR2 as FQGNSA. The CDR3 has 18 amino acids.

This clonotype was seen ten or more times. The CDR3 DNA reads TGCGCCAGCAGCCCCGGGACAGGAAATGAAAAACTGTTTTTT. Translated, it gives CASSPGTGNEKLFF. The chain is built from TRBV5-1 and TRBJ1-4, with TRBD1 matching 8 bases. The length of the CDR3 is 14 residues. V dropped 4 bases and J dropped 5; count of bases not matched to a gene: 4. CDR1 and CDR2 (germline): SGHRS, YFSETQ.